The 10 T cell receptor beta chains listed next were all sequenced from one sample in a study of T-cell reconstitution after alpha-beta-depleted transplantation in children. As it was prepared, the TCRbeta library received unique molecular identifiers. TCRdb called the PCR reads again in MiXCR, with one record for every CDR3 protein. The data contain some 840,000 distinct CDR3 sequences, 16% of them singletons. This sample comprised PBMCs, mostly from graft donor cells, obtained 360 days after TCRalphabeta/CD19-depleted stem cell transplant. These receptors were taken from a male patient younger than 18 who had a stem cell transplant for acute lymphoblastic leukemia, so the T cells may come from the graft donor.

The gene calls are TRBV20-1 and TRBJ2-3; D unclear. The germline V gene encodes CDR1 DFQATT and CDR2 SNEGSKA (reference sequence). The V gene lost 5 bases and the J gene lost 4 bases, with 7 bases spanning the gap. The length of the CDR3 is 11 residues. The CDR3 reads CSALVADTQYF. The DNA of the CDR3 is TGCAGTGCTTTAGTAGCAGATACGCAGTATTTT.

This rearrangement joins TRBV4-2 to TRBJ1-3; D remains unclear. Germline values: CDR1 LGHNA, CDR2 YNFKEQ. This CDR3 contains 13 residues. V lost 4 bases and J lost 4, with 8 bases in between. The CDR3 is CASSLKYGNTIYF. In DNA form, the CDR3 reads TGTGCCAGCAGCCTGAAATACGGAAACACCATATATTTT.

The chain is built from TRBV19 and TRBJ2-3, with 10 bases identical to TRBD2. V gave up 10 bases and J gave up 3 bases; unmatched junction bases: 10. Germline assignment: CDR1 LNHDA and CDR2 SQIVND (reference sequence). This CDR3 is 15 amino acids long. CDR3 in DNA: TGTGCCACTCAGCCCCTAGCGGGAGCAACAGATACGCAGTATTTT. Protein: CATQPLAGATDTQYF.

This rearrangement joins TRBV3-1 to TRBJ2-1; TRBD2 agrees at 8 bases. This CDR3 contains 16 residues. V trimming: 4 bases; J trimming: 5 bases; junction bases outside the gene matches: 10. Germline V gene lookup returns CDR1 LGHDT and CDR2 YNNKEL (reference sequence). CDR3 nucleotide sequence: TGTGCCAGCAGCCCTCCCTATAGCGGGACGGACAATGAGCAGTTCTTC. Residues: CASSPPYSGTDNEQFF.

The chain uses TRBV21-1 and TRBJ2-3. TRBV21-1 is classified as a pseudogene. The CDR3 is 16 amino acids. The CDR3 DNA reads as TGTGCCAGCAGCAAAGAACAGCGTAGGAGCACAGATACGCAGTATTTT. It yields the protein CASSKEQRRSTDTQYF.

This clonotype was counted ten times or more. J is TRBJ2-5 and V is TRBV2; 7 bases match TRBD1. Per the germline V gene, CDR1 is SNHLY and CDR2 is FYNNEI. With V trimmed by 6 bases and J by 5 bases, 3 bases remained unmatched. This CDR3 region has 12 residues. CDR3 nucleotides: TGTGCCAGCAGGAGGGGGCTGGAGACCCAGTACTTC. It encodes CASRRGLETQYF.

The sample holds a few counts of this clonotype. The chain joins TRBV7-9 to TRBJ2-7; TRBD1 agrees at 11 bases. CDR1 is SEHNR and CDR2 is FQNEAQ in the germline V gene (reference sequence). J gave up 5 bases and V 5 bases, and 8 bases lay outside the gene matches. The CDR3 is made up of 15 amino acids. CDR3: CASSGWGTGGHEQYF. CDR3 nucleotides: TGTGCCAGCAGCGGGTGGGGGACAGGGGGACACGAGCAGTACTTC.

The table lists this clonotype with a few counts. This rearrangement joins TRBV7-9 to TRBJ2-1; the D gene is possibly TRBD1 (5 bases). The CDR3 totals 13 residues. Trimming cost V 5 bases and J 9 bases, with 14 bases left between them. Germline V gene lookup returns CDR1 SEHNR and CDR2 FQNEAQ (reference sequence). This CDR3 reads CASSPPGPGEQFF. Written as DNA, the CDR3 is TGTGCCAGCAGCCCGCCAGGGCCGGGTGAGCAGTTCTTC.

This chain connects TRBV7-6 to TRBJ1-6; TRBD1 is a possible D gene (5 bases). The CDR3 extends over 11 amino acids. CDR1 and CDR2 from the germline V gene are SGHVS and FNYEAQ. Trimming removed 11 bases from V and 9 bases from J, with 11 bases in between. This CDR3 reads CASGLGSPLHF. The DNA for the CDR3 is TGTGCCTCGGGACTTGGTTCACCCCTCCACTTT.

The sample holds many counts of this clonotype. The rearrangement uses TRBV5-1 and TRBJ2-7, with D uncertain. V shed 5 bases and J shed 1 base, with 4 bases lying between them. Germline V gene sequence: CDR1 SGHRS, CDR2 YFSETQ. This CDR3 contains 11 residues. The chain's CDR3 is CASRLSYEQYF. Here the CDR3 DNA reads TGCGCCAGCAGACTTTCCTACGAGCAGTACTTC.